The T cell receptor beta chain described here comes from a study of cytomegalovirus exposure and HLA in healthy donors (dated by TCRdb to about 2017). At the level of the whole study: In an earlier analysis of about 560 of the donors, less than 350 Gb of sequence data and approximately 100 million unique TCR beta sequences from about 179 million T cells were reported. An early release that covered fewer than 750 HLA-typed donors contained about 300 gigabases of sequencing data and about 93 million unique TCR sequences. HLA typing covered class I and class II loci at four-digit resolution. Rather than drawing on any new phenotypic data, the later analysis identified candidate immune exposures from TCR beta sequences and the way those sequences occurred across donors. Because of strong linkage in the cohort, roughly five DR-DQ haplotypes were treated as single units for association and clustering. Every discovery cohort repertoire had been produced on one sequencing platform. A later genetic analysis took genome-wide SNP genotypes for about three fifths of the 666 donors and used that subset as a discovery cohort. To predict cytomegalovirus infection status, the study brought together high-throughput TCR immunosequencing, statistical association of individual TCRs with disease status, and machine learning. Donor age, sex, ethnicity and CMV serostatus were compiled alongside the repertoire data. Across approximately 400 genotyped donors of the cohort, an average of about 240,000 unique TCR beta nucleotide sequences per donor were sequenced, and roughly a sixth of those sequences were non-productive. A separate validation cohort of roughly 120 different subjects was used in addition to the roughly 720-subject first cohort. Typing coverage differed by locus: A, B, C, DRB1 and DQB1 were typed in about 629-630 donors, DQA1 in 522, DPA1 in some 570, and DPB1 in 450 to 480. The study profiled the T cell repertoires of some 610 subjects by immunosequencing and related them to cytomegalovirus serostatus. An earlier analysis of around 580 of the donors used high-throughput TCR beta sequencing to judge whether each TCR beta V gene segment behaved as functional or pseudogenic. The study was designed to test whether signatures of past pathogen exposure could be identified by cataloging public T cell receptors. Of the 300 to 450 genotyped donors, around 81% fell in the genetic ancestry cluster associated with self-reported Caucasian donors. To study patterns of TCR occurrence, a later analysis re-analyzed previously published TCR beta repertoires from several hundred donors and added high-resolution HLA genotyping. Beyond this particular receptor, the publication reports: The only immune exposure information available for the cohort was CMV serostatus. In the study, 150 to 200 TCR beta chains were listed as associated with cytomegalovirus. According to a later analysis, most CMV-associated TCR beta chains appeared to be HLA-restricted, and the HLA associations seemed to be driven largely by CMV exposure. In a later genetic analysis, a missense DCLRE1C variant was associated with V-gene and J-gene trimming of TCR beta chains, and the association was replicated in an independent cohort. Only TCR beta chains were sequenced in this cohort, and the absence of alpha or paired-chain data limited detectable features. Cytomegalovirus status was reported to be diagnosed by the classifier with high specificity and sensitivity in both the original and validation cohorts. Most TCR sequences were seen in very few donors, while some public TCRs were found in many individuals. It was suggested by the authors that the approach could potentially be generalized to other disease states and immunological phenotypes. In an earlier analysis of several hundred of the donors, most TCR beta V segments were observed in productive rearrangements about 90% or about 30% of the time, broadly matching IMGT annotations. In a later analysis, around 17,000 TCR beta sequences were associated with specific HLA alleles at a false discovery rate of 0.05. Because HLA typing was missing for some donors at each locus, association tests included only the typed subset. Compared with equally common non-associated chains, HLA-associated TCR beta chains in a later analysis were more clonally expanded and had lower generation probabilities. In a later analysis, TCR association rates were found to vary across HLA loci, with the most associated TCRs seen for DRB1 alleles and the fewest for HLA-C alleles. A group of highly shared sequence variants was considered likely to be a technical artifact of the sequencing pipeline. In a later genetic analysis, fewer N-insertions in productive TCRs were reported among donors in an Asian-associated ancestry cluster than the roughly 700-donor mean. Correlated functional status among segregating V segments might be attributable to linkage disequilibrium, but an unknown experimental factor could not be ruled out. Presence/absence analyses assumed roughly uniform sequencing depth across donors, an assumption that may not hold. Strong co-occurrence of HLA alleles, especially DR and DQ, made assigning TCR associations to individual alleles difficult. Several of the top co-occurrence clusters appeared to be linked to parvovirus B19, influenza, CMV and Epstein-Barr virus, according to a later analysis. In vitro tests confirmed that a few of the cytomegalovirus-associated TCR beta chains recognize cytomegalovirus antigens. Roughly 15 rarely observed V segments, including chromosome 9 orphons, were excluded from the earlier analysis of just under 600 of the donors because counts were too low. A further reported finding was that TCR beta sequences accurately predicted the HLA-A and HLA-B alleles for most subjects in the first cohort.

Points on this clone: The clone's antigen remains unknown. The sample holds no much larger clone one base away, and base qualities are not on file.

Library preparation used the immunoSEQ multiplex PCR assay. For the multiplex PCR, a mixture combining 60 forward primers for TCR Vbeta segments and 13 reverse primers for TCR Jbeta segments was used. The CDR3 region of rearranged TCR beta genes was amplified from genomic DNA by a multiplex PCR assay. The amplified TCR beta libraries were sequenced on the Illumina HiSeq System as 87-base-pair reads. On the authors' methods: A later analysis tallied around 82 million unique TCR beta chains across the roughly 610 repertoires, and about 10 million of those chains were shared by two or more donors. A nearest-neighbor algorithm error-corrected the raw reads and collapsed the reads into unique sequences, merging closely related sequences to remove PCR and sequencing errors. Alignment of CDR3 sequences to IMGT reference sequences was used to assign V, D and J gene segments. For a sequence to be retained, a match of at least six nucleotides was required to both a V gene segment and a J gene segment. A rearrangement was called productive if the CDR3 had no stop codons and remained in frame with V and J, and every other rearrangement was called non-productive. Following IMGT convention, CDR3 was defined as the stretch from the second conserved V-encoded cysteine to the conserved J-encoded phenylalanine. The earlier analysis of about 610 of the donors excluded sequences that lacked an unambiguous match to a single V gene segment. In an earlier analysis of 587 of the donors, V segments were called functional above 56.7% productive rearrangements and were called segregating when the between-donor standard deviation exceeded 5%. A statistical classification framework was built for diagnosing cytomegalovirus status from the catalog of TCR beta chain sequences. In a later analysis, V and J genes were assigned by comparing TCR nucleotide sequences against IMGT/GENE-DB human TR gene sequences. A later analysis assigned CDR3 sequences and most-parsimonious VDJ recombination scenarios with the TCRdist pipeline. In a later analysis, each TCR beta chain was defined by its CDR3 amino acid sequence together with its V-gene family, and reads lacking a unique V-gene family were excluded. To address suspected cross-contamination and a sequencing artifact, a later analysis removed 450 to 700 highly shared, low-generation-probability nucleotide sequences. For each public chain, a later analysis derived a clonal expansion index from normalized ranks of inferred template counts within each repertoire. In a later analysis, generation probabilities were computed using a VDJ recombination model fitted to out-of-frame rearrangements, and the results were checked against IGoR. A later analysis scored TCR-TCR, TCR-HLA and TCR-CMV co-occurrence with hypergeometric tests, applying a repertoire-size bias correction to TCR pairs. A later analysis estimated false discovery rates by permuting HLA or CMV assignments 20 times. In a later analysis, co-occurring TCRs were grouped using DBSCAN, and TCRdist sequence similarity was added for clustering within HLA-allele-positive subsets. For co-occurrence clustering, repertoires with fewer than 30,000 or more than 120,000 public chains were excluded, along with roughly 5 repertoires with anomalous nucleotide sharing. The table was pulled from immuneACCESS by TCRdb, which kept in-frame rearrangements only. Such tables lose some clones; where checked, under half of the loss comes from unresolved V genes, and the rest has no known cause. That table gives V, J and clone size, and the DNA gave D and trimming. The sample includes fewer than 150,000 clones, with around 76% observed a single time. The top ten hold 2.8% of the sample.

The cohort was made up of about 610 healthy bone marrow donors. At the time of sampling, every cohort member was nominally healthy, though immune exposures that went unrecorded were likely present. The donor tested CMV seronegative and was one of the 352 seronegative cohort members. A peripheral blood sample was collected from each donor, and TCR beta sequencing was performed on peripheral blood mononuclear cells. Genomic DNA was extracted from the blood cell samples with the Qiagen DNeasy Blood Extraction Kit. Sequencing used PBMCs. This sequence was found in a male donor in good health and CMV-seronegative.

In nucleotides, the sequence is TGTGCCAGCTCACTCCAGGAAGCAATGGTGGATGGCTACACCTTC. The encoded protein is CASSLQEAMVDGYTF. This receptor chain uses TRBV18 and TRBJ1-2; no D segment can be confidently identified. Inclusive of the bounding cysteine and phenylalanine, the CDR3 is 15 residues long. The retained sequence is limited to the CDR3, 45 bases, with the frame set at the first base. CDR1 and CDR2 are drawn from the germline V gene: KGHSH, LQKENI. The junction shows trimming of 4 bases on V and 6 bases on J, plus 18 bases between the germline ends.